A selection of T cell receptor beta chains follows, all from one sample in a study of regulatory T cells in long-lasting Graves disease. TCRdb re-derived calls from the multiplex PCR reads in MiXCR, one entry per CDR3 protein. The sample comprises about 540,000 distinct CDR3 sequences, about 13% of which are singletons, and roughly 10% rests with the top ten. These data were likewise used in another study, on T cells in Graves' hyperthyroidism and ophthalmopathy.

The source material was peripheral blood mononuclear cells (PBMCs), sampled at new diagnosis, from a patient treated with antithyroid drugs. Receptors were obtained from a man between 25 and 39 years old with Graves disease. Each CDR3 is given with its conserved first and last residue. Each record gives: clone size, J gene, V gene, D gene, CDR3 DNA, CDR3 protein. The D gene is left open where the match is weak. Clone size is given for some rows only: seen once, a few or many times, or a class if the clone is expanded.

>many|TRBJ2-3|TRBV29-1|NA
TGCAGCGTTGAAGAGGGGGGCGGGAGAAGGACAGATACGCAGTATTTT
CSVEEGGGRRTDTQYF
>many|TRBJ2-3|TRBV13|NA
TGTGCCAGCAGCACCCGCCACTACACAGATACGCAGTATTTT
CASSTRHYTDTQYF
>many|TRBJ2-4|TRBV7-2|NA
TGTGCCAGCAGCTTACGGGGAGGAGACAAAAACATTCAGTACTTC
CASSLRGGDKNIQYF
>many|TRBJ2-5|TRBV6-1|NA
TGTGCCAGCAGTGAACAGGGGGGGGAGACCCAGTACTTC
CASSEQGGETQYF
>many|TRBJ2-6|TRBV12-3/TRBV12-4|NA
TGTGCCAGCAGTTCAGGGGCTCCTATGGGGGCCAACGTCCTGACTTTC
CASSSGAPMGANVLTF
>many|TRBJ2-1|TRBV5-1|TRBD1
TGCGCCAGCAGGGGGACAGGTAACGGTGAGCAGTTCTTC
CASRGTGNGEQFF
>NA|TRBJ1-3|TRBV3-1|NA
TGTGCCAGCAGTCCTCTGGTTGGAAACACCATATATTTT
CASSPLVGNTIYF
>many|TRBJ2-5|TRBV30|NA
TGTGCCTGGAGTGTCGTAGCGGACCAAGAGACCCAGTACTTC
CAWSVVADQETQYF
>many|TRBJ2-1|TRBV2|TRBD2
TGTGCCAGCAGACGACTAGCGGATTACTCCTACAATGAGCAGTTCTTC
CASRRLADYSYNEQFF
>many|TRBJ1-5|TRBV29-1|TRBD1
TGCAGCGTTGAAGACGGACAGGGGAACAATCAGCCCCAGCATTTT
CSVEDGQGNNQPQHF
>NA|TRBJ2-1|TRBV7-9|NA
TGTGCCAGCAGGCCCGGAAGCGTGCTAGTCCCGCATGAGCAGTTCTTC
CASRPGSVLVPHEQFF
>many|TRBJ1-2|TRBV7-9|NA
TGTGCCAGCAGCCCTTCCATCCGCTGGGGTGGCTACACCTTC
CASSPSIRWGGYTF
>few|TRBJ2-3|TRBV10-3|TRBD2
TGTGCCATCGGCCCCTCTTCGCGGGAGGCCACAGATACGCAGTATTTT
CAIGPSSREATDTQYF
>many|TRBJ2-7|TRBV20-1|TRBD2
TGCAGTGCTGACCCCGCCGGCAGGGAGGGCGAGCAGTACTTC
CSADPAGREGEQYF
>NA|TRBJ2-7|TRBV29-1|TRBD2
TGCAGCGTTGAAACTAGCGGGAGTATTGGCTACGAGCAGTACTTC
CSVETSGSIGYEQYF
>many|TRBJ1-4|TRBV6-5|NA
TGTGCCAGCAGTTACTCTGGCAGCGGTGAAGAAAAACTGTTTTTT
CASSYSGSGEEKLFF
>NA|TRBJ1-3|TRBV20-1|NA
TGCAGTGCTAGATCGGAACTAGGTGGAAACACCATATATTTT
CSARSELGGNTIYF
>NA|TRBJ2-2|TRBV19|NA
TGTGCCAGTAGTATAGATATGGACGGGGAGCTGTTTTTT
CASSIDMDGELFF
>many|TRBJ2-7|TRBV7-9|NA
TGTGCCAGCAGCTCAGACTCGTTCAAGGACGAGCAGTACTTC
CASSSDSFKDEQYF
>many|TRBJ2-1|TRBV20-1|TRBD2
TGCAGTGCTAGAGTTAGGAGGACTAGCGGGAACAATGAGCAGTTCTTC
CSARVRRTSGNNEQFF
>many|TRBJ1-1|TRBV20-1|NA
TGCAGTGCTAGAGATCGGGAGTCTGAAGCTTTCTTT
CSARDRESEAFF
>many|TRBJ1-4|TRBV7-9|NA
TGTGCCAGCAGGAAGACTCGATTGGGGGCGAATGAAAAACTGTTTTTT
CASRKTRLGANEKLFF
>NA|TRBJ2-7|TRBV29-1|NA
TGCAGCGTTGAAGTCGGAAACTTCCCCTCCTACGAGCAGTACTTC
CSVEVGNFPSYEQYF
>many|TRBJ1-4|TRBV20-1|NA
TGCAGTGCTAACGACCGCCGCCAAGAAAAACTGTTTTTT
CSANDRRQEKLFF
>few|TRBJ2-6|TRBV7-9|NA
TGTGCCAGCAGCCAACTAGGGACTTGGGGGGCCAACGTCCTGACTTTC
CASSQLGTWGANVLTF
>few|TRBJ1-4|TRBV6-2/TRBV6-3|NA
TGTGCCAGCAGTTACGTCGGCGGAAAACTGTTTTTT
CASSYVGGKLFF
>NA|TRBJ2-2|TRBV29-1|TRBD2
TGCAGCACTAGTGCAGCGGGAGCGAACACCGGGGAGCTGTTTTTT
CSTSAAGANTGELFF
>few|TRBJ2-7|TRBV4-1|NA
TGCGCCAGCAGCCCCGCGGTAGTAGACGAGCAGTACTTC
CASSPAVVDEQYF
>few|TRBJ1-1|TRBV12-3/TRBV12-4|NA
TGTGCCAGCAGTTTTGGGGAGACCACTGAAGCTTTCTTT
CASSFGETTEAFF
>many|TRBJ2-7|TRBV2|NA
TGTGCCCTCTTCAAGGGCAGTCCGGGCGAGCAGTACTTC
CALFKGSPGEQYF
>many|TRBJ2-5|TRBV6-2/TRBV6-3|NA
TGTGCCAGCAGTCTCACGGCACAAGAGACCCAGTACTTC
CASSLTAQETQYF
>many|TRBJ2-2|TRBV5-4|NA
TGTGCCAGCAGCTTGGCTTTGACCGGGGAGCTGTTTTTT
CASSLALTGELFF
>many|TRBJ1-5|TRBV7-2|TRBD1
TGTGCCAGCAGCGGGGGACAGGCGGCCAATCAGCCCCAGCATTTT
CASSGGQAANQPQHF
>many|TRBJ2-2|TRBV24-1|TRBD1
TGTGCCACCAGTGATTTTGGGACAGAGAACACCGGGGAGCTGTTTTTT
CATSDFGTENTGELFF
>many|TRBJ2-5|TRBV20-1|TRBD2
TGCAGTGCTTCCGAGACTAGCGGGATTGTACGAGAGACCCAGTACTTC
CSASETSGIVRETQYF
>many|TRBJ2-7|TRBV6-2/TRBV6-3|TRBD2
TGTGCCAGCAGTTATAGCGGGGTCTCCTACGAGCAGTACTTC
CASSYSGVSYEQYF
>many|TRBJ2-2|TRBV20-1|NA
TGCAGTGCTAGTTGGGCTAAATACGGGGAGCTGTTTTTT
CSASWAKYGELFF
>few|TRBJ2-1|TRBV6-2/TRBV6-3|NA
TGTGCCAGTGCTGGGCTAGATGAGCAGTTCTTC
CASAGLDEQFF
>few|TRBJ2-1|TRBV6-1|TRBD2
TGTGCCAGCCTCGAAGGGGCGGGAGTTCTTGAGCAGTTCTTC
CASLEGAGVLEQFF
>many|TRBJ1-1|TRBV27|NA
TGTGCCGGCAGCTCAGCCGGGACGGTGAACACTGAAGCTTTCTTT
CAGSSAGTVNTEAFF
>many|TRBJ2-3|TRBV6-5|NA
TGTGCCAGCAGTTACGGGGGTAGCACAGATACGCAGTATTTT
CASSYGGSTDTQYF
>NA|TRBJ2-5|TRBV18|TRBD2
TGTGCCAGCTCACCGGGACTAGCGGGACTAGAGACCCAGTACTTC
CASSPGLAGLETQYF
>NA|TRBJ2-1|TRBV3-1|TRBD2
TGTGCCAGCAGCCAAAGCGGGTGGTTCAGGACTAGCGGGATCTATGAGCAGTTCTTC
CASSQSGWFRTSGIYEQFF
>few|TRBJ2-3|TRBV4-1|TRBD2
TGCGCCAGCAGCCACCCGGGACTAGCGGAGCGGAGGGGGTTTCTCACAGATACGCAGTATTTT
CASSHPGLAERRGFLTDTQYF
>many|TRBJ2-6|TRBV6-9|NA
TGTGCCAGCAGTTATACCATTCAGGACGCTACCAACGTCCTGACTTTC
CASSYTIQDATNVLTF
>many|TRBJ2-5|TRBV12-3/TRBV12-4|NA
TGTGCCAGCAGTTTCGGGTGGACAGTCGGGCAAGAGACCCAGTACTTC
CASSFGWTVGQETQYF
>many|TRBJ2-7|TRBV28|NA
TGTGCCAGCAGTCCCGAGGGTGCGGGCCTACGCTACGGGCAGTACTTC
CASSPEGAGLRYGQYF
>many|TRBJ1-1|TRBV6-2/TRBV6-3|NA
TGTGCCAGCAGTACAGGCTCCTTTTACACTGAAGCTTTCTTT
CASSTGSFYTEAFF
>many|TRBJ2-7|TRBV12-3/TRBV12-4|NA
TGTGCCAGCAGTCCTCTGGGGAGATACGAGCAGTACTTC
CASSPLGRYEQYF
>few|TRBJ2-1|TRBV3-1|NA
TGTGCCAGCAGCCAAGATCCCCTTATAGGCAATGAGCAGTTCTTC
CASSQDPLIGNEQFF
>many|TRBJ2-7|TRBV2|NA
TGTGCCGACAGACGGGGACTGTCCCTGCGAGAGCAGTACTTC
CADRRGLSLREQYF
>NA|TRBJ2-7|TRBV6-2/TRBV6-3|NA
TGTGCCAGCAGTTACGAGACTAGAGGTTCCTACGAGCAGTACTTC
CASSYETRGSYEQYF
>NA|TRBJ2-1|TRBV30|NA
TGTGCCTGGAATGTGTACGATAATGAGCAGTTCTTC
CAWNVYDNEQFF
>NA|TRBJ2-7|TRBV10-3|TRBD2
TGTGCCATCAGTGAGTCGACTAGCGGGAGCTCCTACGAGCAGTACTTC
CAISESTSGSSYEQYF
>many|TRBJ2-1|TRBV27|NA
TGTGCCAGCAGTCCCTCGTATTACCCCAATGAGCAGTTCTTC
CASSPSYYPNEQFF
>many|TRBJ2-7|TRBV12-3/TRBV12-4|NA
TGTGCCAGCAGTTCCACAGGGCACCGCGCCTACGAGCAGTACTTC
CASSSTGHRAYEQYF
>few|TRBJ1-6|TRBV30|NA
TGTGCCTGGAGTGCCAGGGACAATTCACCCCTCCACTTT
CAWSARDNSPLHF
>many|TRBJ2-7|TRBV28|TRBD2
TGTGCCAGCGGAACTAGCGCTTCCTACGAGCAGTACTTC
CASGTSASYEQYF
>NA|TRBJ2-1|TRBV12-3/TRBV12-4|NA
TGTGCCAGCAGACCCTCCAGGGGTTTCAACAATGAGCAGTTCTTC
CASRPSRGFNNEQFF